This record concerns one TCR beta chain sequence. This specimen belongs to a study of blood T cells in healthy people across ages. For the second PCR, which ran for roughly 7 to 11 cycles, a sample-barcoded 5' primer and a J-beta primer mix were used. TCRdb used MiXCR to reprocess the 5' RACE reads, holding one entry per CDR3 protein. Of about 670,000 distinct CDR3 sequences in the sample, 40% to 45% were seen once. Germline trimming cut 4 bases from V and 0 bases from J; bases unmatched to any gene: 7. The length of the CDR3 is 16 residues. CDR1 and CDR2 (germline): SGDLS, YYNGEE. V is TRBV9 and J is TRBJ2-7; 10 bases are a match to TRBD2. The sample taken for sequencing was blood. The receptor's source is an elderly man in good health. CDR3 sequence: CASSQRLAGASYEQYF. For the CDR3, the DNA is TGTGCCAGCAGCCAGAGGCTAGCGGGGGCCTCCTACGAGCAGTACTTC.